The clone carrying this TCR beta chain was seen many times. This sample is part of a study of T cells in Graves' hyperthyroidism and ophthalmopathy. The CDR3 loop spans 16 amino acids. Trimming removed 2 bases from V and 0 bases from J, with 13 bases in between. Germline CDR1 and CDR2: MNHEY and SVGEGT. Patients were excluded for uncontrolled infection, other autoimmune disease, pregnancy or lactation. The source of the PBMCs was 9.5 to 10 ml of fresh peripheral blood. TCR beta CDR3 regions were amplified from RNA transcripts. HTBI primers were employed in a first-round RT-PCR of the TCR CDR3. TCRdb re-called the multiplex PCR reads with MiXCR, one entry per CDR3 protein. The table shows some 760,000 distinct CDR3 sequences, with approximately 15% occurring only once.

The receptor was isolated from a woman aged 18-29 years with Graves' hyperthyroidism. Sequencing was performed on blood. The genes are TRBV6-2 or TRBV6-3 and TRBJ1-1, with D unresolved. DNA of the CDR3: TGTGCCAGCAGTTACCCTGGACGGTTTTTGAACACTGAAGCTTTCTTT. The encoded protein is CASSYPGRFLNTEAFF.